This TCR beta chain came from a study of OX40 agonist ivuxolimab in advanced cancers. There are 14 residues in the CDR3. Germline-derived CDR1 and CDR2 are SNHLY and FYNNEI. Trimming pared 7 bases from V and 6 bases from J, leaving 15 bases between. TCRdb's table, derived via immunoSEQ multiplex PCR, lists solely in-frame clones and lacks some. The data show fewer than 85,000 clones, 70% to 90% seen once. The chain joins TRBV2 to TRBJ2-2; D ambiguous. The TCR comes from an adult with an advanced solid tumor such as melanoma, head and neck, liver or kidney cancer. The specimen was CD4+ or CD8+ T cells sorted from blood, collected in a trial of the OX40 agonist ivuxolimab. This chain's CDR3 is CASTSNTDSGELFF. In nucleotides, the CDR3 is TGTGCCAGCACCTCCAACACGGATTCCGGGGAGCTGTTTTTT.